The T cell receptor beta chain under discussion was sequenced for a study of blood T cells in healthy people across ages. Germline CDR1 reads MGHRA; CDR2 reads YSYEKL. The CDR3 extends over 13 amino acids. V gave up 1 base and J gave up 6 bases; unmatched junction bases: 0. Together with a sample-barcoded 5' primer, a J-beta primer mix was included in a second PCR lasting roughly 7 to 11 cycles. TCRdb re-derived calls from the 5' RACE reads in MiXCR, one entry per CDR3 protein. The sample lists almost 550,000 distinct CDR3 sequences; less than 25% were seen once. The sample also formed part of further work on T cells of mothers and their children. As that report states: The donors comprised roughly 6 children and their three healthy Caucasian mothers. The M1S primer of the second PCR added sample barcodes and 2-4 random nucleotides. Detection yielded no persistent microchimeric T cell clones.

The sequence derives from a boy aged 5-17 years in good health. Sequenced sample: blood. J is TRBJ1-2 and V is TRBV4-1, with 9 nucleotides matching TRBD1. CDR3 region: CASSQGTGDGYTF. CDR3 nucleotides: TGCGCCAGCAGCCAAGGGACAGGGGATGGCTACACCTTC.